Sequencing of this T cell receptor (beta chain) was carried out in a study of T cells expressing NK-cell markers. Turning to the study itself: In sorted CD3+CD56+NKG2C+, CD3+CD56+NKG2C- and CD3+CD56-NKG2C+ T cells, TCR beta repertoires were obtained.

Looked up from germline, CDR1 is LNHNV and CDR2 is YYDKDF (reference sequence). There are 11 residues in the CDR3. Each CDR3 protein gets one entry in TCRdb, which reprocessed the 5' RACE reads and gives no DNA. The table lists under 600,000 distinct CDR3 sequences. This TCR derives from a woman in her forties or fifties in good health. The chain combines TRBV15 with TRBJ2-3; TCRdb picks TRBD2, but there is no DNA to check that call. The specimen sequenced was blood T cells: a sorted CD56 or NKG2C T cell subset, CD4+ or CD8+ T cells, or bulk PBMC T cells (not recorded which). CDR3 sequence reads: CATRGGYTQYF. The whole variable domain, remainder taken from reference TRBV15 and TRBJ2-3, is DAMVIQNPRYQVTQFGKPVTLSCSQTLNHNVMYWYQQKSSQAPKLLFHYYDKDFNNEADTPDNFQSRRPNTSFCFLDIRSPGLGDTAMYLCATRGGYTQYFGPGTRLTVL.